Listed below are T cell receptor beta chains from one sample, sequenced in a study of shared clonotypes between healthy human individuals. The data were produced by immunoSEQ multiplex PCR, yet TCRdb's version contains in-frame clones alone and is incomplete. The repertoire includes roughly 1,800,000 clones, less than 95% of them detected once, and more than 0.95% sits in the top ten. Sequenced input: naive CD8+ T cells sorted from blood. The receptors originated from a man younger than 30 in good health. Both conserved end residues are part of each CDR3. D genes are given only for firm matches. Clone size is shown for a subset of rows, as once, few, many or a class of expanded clone.

clone size: .; J gene: TRBJ2-7; D gene: TRBD2; V gene: TRBV6-1; CDR3 protein: CASSDSSGIYEQYF; CDR3 DNA: TGTGCCAGCAGTGATTCTAGCGGGATATACGAGCAGTACTTC
clone size: .; J gene: TRBJ1-5; D gene: .; V gene: TRBV6-1; CDR3 protein: CASSDTPIDTPRGQPQHF; CDR3 DNA: TGTGCCAGCAGTGACACTCCGATAGATACACCTCGGGGACAGCCCCAGCATTTT
clone size: .; J gene: TRBJ1-2; D gene: .; V gene: TRBV6-6; CDR3 protein: CASSGGGYGYTF; CDR3 DNA: TGTGCCAGCAGCGGCGGAGGGTATGGCTACACCTTC
clone size: .; J gene: TRBJ2-1; D gene: TRBD2; V gene: TRBV4-3; CDR3 protein: CASSQDKAGEGVNEQFF; CDR3 DNA: TGCGCCAGCAGCCAAGATAAGGCGGGAGAAGGGGTTAATGAGCAGTTCTTC
clone size: .; J gene: TRBJ2-7; D gene: TRBD1; V gene: TRBV5-8; CDR3 protein: CASSYGTVEQYF; CDR3 DNA: TGTGCCAGCAGCTACGGGACAGTCGAGCAGTACTTC
clone size: .; J gene: TRBJ1-1; D gene: .; V gene: TRBV30; CDR3 protein: CAWKGIVGDVMNTEAFF; CDR3 DNA: TGTGCCTGGAAAGGTATCGTCGGAGATGTCATGAACACTGAAGCTTTCTTT
clone size: .; J gene: TRBJ2-7; D gene: TRBD1; V gene: TRBV2; CDR3 protein: CASSWDSVYEQYF; CDR3 DNA: TGTGCCAGCAGCTGGGACAGTGTCTACGAGCAGTACTTC
clone size: .; J gene: TRBJ2-7; D gene: TRBD2; V gene: TRBV30; CDR3 protein: CAWSVFAGVSEQYF; CDR3 DNA: TGTGCCTGGAGTGTATTTGCGGGGGTTAGCGAGCAGTACTTC
clone size: once; J gene: TRBJ2-7; D gene: .; V gene: TRBV29-1; CDR3 protein: CSVGVAASSYEQYF; CDR3 DNA: TGCAGCGTTGGGGTAGCGGCTAGCTCCTACGAGCAGTACTTC
clone size: .; J gene: TRBJ1-2; D gene: .; V gene: TRBV4-1; CDR3 protein: CASSQEGASPYGYTF; CDR3 DNA: TGCGCCAGCAGCCAAGAGGGGGCCAGCCCCTATGGCTACACCTTC
clone size: .; J gene: TRBJ1-2; D gene: .; V gene: TRBV27; CDR3 protein: CASSPMTGPWESYTF; CDR3 DNA: TGTGCCAGCAGTCCGATGACAGGCCCCTGGGAGAGCTACACCTTC
clone size: .; J gene: TRBJ2-7; D gene: .; V gene: TRBV5-1; CDR3 protein: CASSVLPGTKLYEQYF; CDR3 DNA: TGCGCCAGCAGCGTACTCCCCGGGACCAAGTTATACGAGCAGTACTTC
clone size: .; J gene: TRBJ2-3; D gene: .; V gene: TRBV13; CDR3 protein: CASGLKEGADTQYF; CDR3 DNA: TGTGCCAGCGGACTAAAGGAGGGTGCAGATACGCAGTATTTT
clone size: .; J gene: TRBJ2-3; D gene: .; V gene: TRBV2; CDR3 protein: CASSGEFSEVTDTQYF; CDR3 DNA: TGTGCCAGCAGTGGGGAATTTTCGGAGGTCACAGATACGCAGTATTTT
clone size: .; J gene: TRBJ1-2; D gene: TRBD1; V gene: TRBV2; CDR3 protein: CASRDRGLGYGYTF; CDR3 DNA: TGTGCCAGCAGGGACAGGGGGCTAGGCTATGGCTACACCTTC
clone size: once; J gene: TRBJ1-5; D gene: .; V gene: TRBV27; CDR3 protein: CASSLLGQIGGQPQHF; CDR3 DNA: TGTGCCAGCAGTTTGCTAGGACAGATTGGGGGTCAGCCCCAGCATTTT
clone size: .; J gene: TRBJ2-5; D gene: .; V gene: TRBV7-9; CDR3 protein: CASSLDVIQETQYF; CDR3 DNA: TGTGCCAGCAGCTTGGACGTGATTCAAGAGACCCAGTACTTC
clone size: .; J gene: TRBJ1-5; D gene: TRBD1; V gene: TRBV2; CDR3 protein: CASTPGPTGDDPYSNQPQHF; CDR3 DNA: TGTGCCAGCACCCCGGGCCCGACAGGGGATGACCCTTATAGCAATCAGCCCCAGCATTTT
clone size: .; J gene: TRBJ2-7; D gene: .; V gene: TRBV30; CDR3 protein: CAWSDRLGEQYF; CDR3 DNA: TGTGCCTGGAGTGACAGGCTGGGAGAGCAGTACTTC
clone size: .; J gene: TRBJ2-2; D gene: TRBD2; V gene: TRBV11-2; CDR3 protein: CASSLSGRAGELFF; CDR3 DNA: TGTGCCAGCAGCTTATCAGGGAGGGCCGGGGAGCTGTTTTTT
clone size: .; J gene: TRBJ2-1; D gene: TRBD2; V gene: TRBV4-1; CDR3 protein: CASSQDRASGGSEQFF; CDR3 DNA: TGCGCCAGCAGCCAAGATCGCGCTAGCGGGGGGTCTGAGCAGTTCTTC
clone size: once; J gene: TRBJ2-7; D gene: .; V gene: TRBV7-6; CDR3 protein: CASSLGGGPGYEQYF; CDR3 DNA: TGTGCCAGCAGCTTAGGGGGGGGCCCCGGCTACGAGCAGTACTTC
clone size: .; J gene: TRBJ2-7; D gene: TRBD2; V gene: TRBV9; CDR3 protein: CASSVGLAHNYEQYF; CDR3 DNA: TGTGCCAGCAGCGTAGGACTAGCCCATAACTACGAGCAGTACTTC
clone size: .; J gene: TRBJ2-7; D gene: .; V gene: TRBV9; CDR3 protein: CASSVAGIPYEQYF; CDR3 DNA: TGTGCCAGCAGCGTCGCGGGGATCCCCTACGAGCAGTACTTC
clone size: once; J gene: TRBJ2-3; D gene: TRBD2; V gene: TRBV27; CDR3 protein: CASSLSSGYTDTQYF; CDR3 DNA: TGTGCCAGCAGTTTATCTAGCGGGTACACAGATACGCAGTATTTT
clone size: .; J gene: TRBJ1-1; D gene: .; V gene: TRBV28; CDR3 protein: CASRGTPGLTEAFF; CDR3 DNA: TGTGCCAGCAGGGGGACACCGGGGTTGACTGAAGCTTTCTTT
clone size: .; J gene: TRBJ2-3; D gene: .; V gene: TRBV18; CDR3 protein: CASSLTQPGAESDTQYF; CDR3 DNA: TGTGCCAGCTCACTCACCCAACCTGGGGCGGAATCCGATACGCAGTATTTT
clone size: .; J gene: TRBJ2-7; D gene: .; V gene: TRBV5-6; CDR3 protein: CASSLGFPGEQYF; CDR3 DNA: TGTGCCAGCAGCTTGGGGTTTCCCGGTGAGCAGTACTTC
clone size: .; J gene: TRBJ2-3; D gene: .; V gene: TRBV6-4; CDR3 protein: CASSEAGEGVDTQYF; CDR3 DNA: TGTGCCAGCAGTGAGGCTGGCGAAGGGGTGGATACGCAGTATTTT
clone size: .; J gene: TRBJ2-5; D gene: .; V gene: TRBV11-1; CDR3 protein: CASSLAKIGTQETQYF; CDR3 DNA: TGTGCCAGCAGCTTAGCGAAGATAGGGACCCAAGAGACCCAGTACTTC
clone size: .; J gene: TRBJ2-7; D gene: .; V gene: TRBV7-8; CDR3 protein: CASSLAENYEQYF; CDR3 DNA: TGTGCCAGCAGCTTAGCCGAAAACTACGAGCAGTACTTC
clone size: .; J gene: TRBJ1-1; D gene: .; V gene: TRBV7-3; CDR3 protein: CASSLNPAAPTEAFF; CDR3 DNA: TGTGCCAGCAGCTTAAATCCCGCGGCCCCCACTGAAGCTTTCTTT
clone size: .; J gene: TRBJ2-1; D gene: TRBD2; V gene: TRBV10-3; CDR3 protein: CAIMELAGGPSHNEQFF; CDR3 DNA: TGTGCCATCATGGAACTAGCGGGAGGTCCCAGCCACAATGAGCAGTTCTTC
clone size: .; J gene: TRBJ2-7; D gene: TRBD2; V gene: TRBV7-9; CDR3 protein: CASSLIGLAPHYEQYF; CDR3 DNA: TGTGCCAGCAGCCTCATCGGACTAGCTCCTCACTACGAGCAGTACTTC
clone size: .; J gene: TRBJ1-3; D gene: TRBD1; V gene: TRBV19; CDR3 protein: CASSILNRGKVSGNTIYF; CDR3 DNA: TGTGCCAGTAGTATTCTCAACAGGGGAAAGGTCTCTGGAAACACCATATATTTT
clone size: .; J gene: TRBJ2-1; D gene: TRBD2; V gene: TRBV6-5; CDR3 protein: CASWTSVGGEQFF; CDR3 DNA: TGTGCCAGCTGGACTAGCGTTGGTGGTGAGCAGTTCTTC
clone size: .; J gene: TRBJ1-5; D gene: TRBD1; V gene: TRBV15; CDR3 protein: CATSSRDRGDQPQHF; CDR3 DNA: TGTGCCACCAGCAGCCGGGACAGGGGCGATCAGCCCCAGCATTTT
clone size: .; J gene: TRBJ2-7; D gene: TRBD1; V gene: TRBV4-1; CDR3 protein: CASSQAPGQGHEQYF; CDR3 DNA: TGCGCCAGCAGCCAAGCTCCGGGACAGGGTCACGAGCAGTACTTC
clone size: .; J gene: TRBJ2-1; D gene: .; V gene: TRBV7-3; CDR3 protein: CASSLEAGLSSYNEQFF; CDR3 DNA: TGTGCCAGCAGCTTGGAAGCAGGGCTAAGCTCCTACAATGAGCAGTTCTTC
clone size: .; J gene: TRBJ2-7; D gene: TRBD2; V gene: TRBV2; CDR3 protein: CASSDRGGYSYEQYF; CDR3 DNA: TGTGCCAGCAGTGACCGGGGGGGCTACTCCTACGAGCAGTACTTC
clone size: .; J gene: TRBJ2-7; D gene: .; V gene: TRBV4-3; CDR3 protein: CASSQGGAEQYF; CDR3 DNA: TGCGCCAGCAGCCAAGGGGGCGCCGAGCAGTACTTC
clone size: .; J gene: TRBJ1-4; D gene: .; V gene: TRBV6-1; CDR3 protein: CASSGTATNEKLFF; CDR3 DNA: TGTGCCAGCAGTGGGACAGCAACTAATGAAAAACTGTTTTTT
clone size: .; J gene: TRBJ2-5; D gene: TRBD1; V gene: TRBV6-6; CDR3 protein: CASSYYDRVQETQYF; CDR3 DNA: TGTGCCAGCAGTTATTATGACAGGGTCCAAGAGACCCAGTACTTC
clone size: .; J gene: TRBJ2-5; D gene: TRBD1; V gene: TRBV19; CDR3 protein: CASSIVWDSRETQYF; CDR3 DNA: TGTGCCAGTAGTATAGTTTGGGACAGTCGGGAGACCCAGTACTTC
clone size: .; J gene: TRBJ1-5; D gene: .; V gene: TRBV7-9; CDR3 protein: CASSLVLRDQPQHF; CDR3 DNA: TGTGCCAGCAGCTTAGTTCTCCGAGATCAGCCCCAGCATTTT
clone size: .; J gene: TRBJ2-1; D gene: .; V gene: TRBV28; CDR3 protein: CASSFLLDEQFF; CDR3 DNA: TGTGCCAGCAGTTTTCTCTTGGATGAGCAGTTCTTC
clone size: once; J gene: TRBJ1-5; D gene: .; V gene: TRBV19; CDR3 protein: CASSLSGGSQPQHF; CDR3 DNA: TGTGCCAGTAGTCTTTCCGGGGGCAGTCAGCCCCAGCATTTT
clone size: .; J gene: TRBJ2-7; D gene: TRBD1; V gene: TRBV4-1; CDR3 protein: CASSYPGQGTYEQYF; CDR3 DNA: TGCGCCAGCAGCTACCCGGGACAGGGGACCTACGAGCAGTACTTC
clone size: .; J gene: TRBJ1-2; D gene: .; V gene: TRBV4-1; CDR3 protein: CASSQKEQGGPSNYGYTF; CDR3 DNA: TGCGCCAGCAGCCAGAAAGAACAGGGAGGCCCCTCTAACTATGGCTACACCTTC
clone size: once; J gene: TRBJ2-7; D gene: .; V gene: TRBV4-2; CDR3 protein: CASSVASAYEQYF; CDR3 DNA: TGTGCCAGCAGCGTAGCTAGCGCCTACGAGCAGTACTTC
clone size: .; J gene: TRBJ1-1; D gene: .; V gene: TRBV27; CDR3 protein: CASSLSRAANTEAFF; CDR3 DNA: TGTGCCAGCAGTTTGTCGCGGGCCGCGAACACTGAAGCTTTCTTT
clone size: .; J gene: TRBJ2-3; D gene: .; V gene: TRBV5-1; CDR3 protein: CASSWGWGESTDTQYF; CDR3 DNA: TGCGCCAGCAGCTGGGGTTGGGGAGAAAGCACAGATACGCAGTATTTT